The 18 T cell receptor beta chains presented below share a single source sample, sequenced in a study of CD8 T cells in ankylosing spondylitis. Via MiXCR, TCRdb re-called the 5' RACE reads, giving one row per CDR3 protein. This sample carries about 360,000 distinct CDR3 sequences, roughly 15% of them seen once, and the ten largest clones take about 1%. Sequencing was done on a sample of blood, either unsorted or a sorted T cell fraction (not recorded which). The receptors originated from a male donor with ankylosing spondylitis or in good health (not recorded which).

CDR3 coding DNA: TGCAGTGCTGGAGCTAGCGGGAGATACAATGAGCAGTTCTTC. It specifies CSAGASGRYNEQFF. This chain joins TRBV20-1 and TRBJ2-1; TRBD2 agrees at 10 bases. The germline V gene encodes CDR1 DFQATT and CDR2 SNEGSKA (reference sequence). V trimming: 5 bases; J trimming: 4 bases; junction bases outside the gene matches: 5. The CDR3 totals 14 residues.

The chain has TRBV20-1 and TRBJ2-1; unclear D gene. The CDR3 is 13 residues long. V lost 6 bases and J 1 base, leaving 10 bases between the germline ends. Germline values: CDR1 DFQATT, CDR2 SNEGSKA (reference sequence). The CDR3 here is CSAPKGSYNEQFF. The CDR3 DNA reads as TGCAGTGCCCCGAAGGGATCCTACAATGAGCAGTTCTTC.

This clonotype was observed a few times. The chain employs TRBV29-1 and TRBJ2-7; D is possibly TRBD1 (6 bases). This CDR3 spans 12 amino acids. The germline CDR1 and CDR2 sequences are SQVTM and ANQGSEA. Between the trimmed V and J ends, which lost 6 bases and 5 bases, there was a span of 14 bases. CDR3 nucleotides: TGCAGCGTACGTTCAGGGGCCCACGAGCAGTACTTC. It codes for CSVRSGAHEQYF.

This CDR3 reads CASSSSGIPYEQYF. Here the CDR3 DNA reads TGTGCCAGCAGCTCTAGCGGGATTCCCTACGAGCAGTACTTC. The rearrangement joins TRBV7-9 to TRBJ2-7; TRBD2 matches 9 bases. Trimming cost V 4 bases and J 2 bases; bases outside gene matches: 3. This CDR3 has 14 residues. From germline, CDR1 is SEHNR and CDR2 FQNEAQ (reference sequence).

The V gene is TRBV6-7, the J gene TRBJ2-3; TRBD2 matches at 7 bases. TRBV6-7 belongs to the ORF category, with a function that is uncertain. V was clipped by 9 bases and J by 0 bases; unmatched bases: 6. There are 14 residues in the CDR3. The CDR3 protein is CARLRAGSTDTQYF. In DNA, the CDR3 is TGTGCCAGATTACGAGCGGGAAGCACAGATACGCAGTATTTT.

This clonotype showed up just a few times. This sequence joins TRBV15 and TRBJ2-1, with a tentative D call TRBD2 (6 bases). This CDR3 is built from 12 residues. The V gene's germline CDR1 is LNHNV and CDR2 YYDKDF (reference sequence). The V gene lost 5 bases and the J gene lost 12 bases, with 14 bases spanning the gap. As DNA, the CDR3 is TGTGCCACCAGCTATGGAGGGAAGGGGCAGTTCTTC. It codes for CATSYGGKGQFF.

CDR3 nucleotide sequence: TGCAGCGTTGAAGGAGGGGATTTAAGGTATGAGCAGTTCTTC. Protein sequence: CSVEGGDLRYEQFF. The rearrangement uses TRBV29-1 and TRBJ2-1; D may match TRBD1 or TRBD2 (5 bases each). Deletions cut 1 base from V and 8 bases from J, with 15 bases between. Germline assignment: CDR1 SQVTM and CDR2 ANQGSEA. The length of the CDR3 is 14 residues.

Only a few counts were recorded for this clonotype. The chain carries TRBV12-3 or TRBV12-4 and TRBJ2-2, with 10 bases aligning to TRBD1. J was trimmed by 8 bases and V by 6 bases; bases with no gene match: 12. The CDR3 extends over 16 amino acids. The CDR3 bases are TGTGCCAGCAGCCTCGACAGGGGGCGGTCCGGTGGGGAGCTGTTTTTT. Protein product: CASSLDRGRSGGELFF.

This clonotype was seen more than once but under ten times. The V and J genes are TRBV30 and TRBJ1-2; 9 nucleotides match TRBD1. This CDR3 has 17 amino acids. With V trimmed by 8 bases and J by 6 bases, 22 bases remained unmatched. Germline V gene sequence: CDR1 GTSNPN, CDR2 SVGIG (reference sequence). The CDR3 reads CALNSGTGFSSPNGYTF. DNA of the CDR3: TGTGCCCTTAACTCCGGGACAGGGTTTTCCTCCCCCAATGGCTACACCTTC.

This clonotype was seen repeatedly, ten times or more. The CDR3 DNA reads TGTGCCAGCAGCTTGGAACAGGGAGGAACCTACGAGCAGTACTTC. Amino acids: CASSLEQGGTYEQYF. The chain joins TRBV5-5 to TRBJ2-7; D tentatively reads TRBD1 or TRBD2 (6 bases each). CDR3 length: 15 amino acids. Trimming removed 0 bases at V and 2 bases at J, with 12 bases between. Germline V CDR1 and CDR2: SGHKS, YYEKEE (reference sequence).

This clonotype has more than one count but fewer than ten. DNA for the CDR3: TGTGCCTGGGCGGCGCCTGGGGCCAACGTCCTGACTTTC. It specifies CAWAAPGANVLTF. V gene TRBV30 combines with J gene TRBJ2-6, with D unresolved. V gave up 5 bases and J gave up 2 bases, with 7 bases separating them. Looked up from germline, CDR1 is GTSNPN and CDR2 is SVGIG (reference sequence). CDR3 length: 13 amino acids. Combining the CDR3 with reference TRBV30 and TRBJ2-6 gives the whole variable domain SQTIHQWPATLVQPVGSPLSLECTVEGTSNPNLYWYRQAAGRGLQLLFYSVGIGQISSEVPQNLSASRPQDRQFILSSKKLLLSDSGFYLCAWAAPGANVLTFGAGSRLTVL.

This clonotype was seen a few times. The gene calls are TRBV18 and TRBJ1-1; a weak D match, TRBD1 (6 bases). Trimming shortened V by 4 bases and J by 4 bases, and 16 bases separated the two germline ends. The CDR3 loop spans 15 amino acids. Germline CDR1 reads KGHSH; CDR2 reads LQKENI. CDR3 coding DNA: TGTGCCAGCTCACGATACGGGGTACAGGGCACTGAAGCTTTCTTT. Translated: CASSRYGVQGTEAFF.

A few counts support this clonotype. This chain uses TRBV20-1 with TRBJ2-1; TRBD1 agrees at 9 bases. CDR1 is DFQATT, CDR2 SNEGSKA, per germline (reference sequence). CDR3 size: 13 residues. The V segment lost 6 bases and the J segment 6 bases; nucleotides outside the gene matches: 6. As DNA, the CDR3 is TGCAGTGCAGGGACAGGGAGTACCAATGAGCAGTTCTTC. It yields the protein CSAGTGSTNEQFF.

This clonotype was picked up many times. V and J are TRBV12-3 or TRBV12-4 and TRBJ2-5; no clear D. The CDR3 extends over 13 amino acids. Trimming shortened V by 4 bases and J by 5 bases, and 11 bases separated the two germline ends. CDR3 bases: TGTGCCAGCAGTTGGCCAGGTGGGGAGACCCAGTACTTC. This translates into CASSWPGGETQYF.

DNA of the CDR3: TGTGCCAGCAGCCAAGGCCCTCCGGGCATAGGGAACAATCAGCCCCAGCATTTT. As protein: CASSQGPPGIGNNQPQHF. The chain employs TRBV3-1 and TRBJ1-5, with D unclear. V lost 1 base to trimming and J lost 3 bases, with 19 bases between them. From germline, CDR1 is LGHDT and CDR2 YNNKEL (reference sequence). The CDR3 contains 18 residues.

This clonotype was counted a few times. The CDR3 DNA follows: TGTGCCAGCACACCCGACAGGGGCCAGCCCCAGCATTTT. Its translation: CASTPDRGQPQHF. The chain links TRBV12-3 or TRBV12-4 to TRBJ1-5, with 8 nucleotides matching TRBD1. V gave up 7 bases and J gave up 7 bases; unmatched junction bases: 6. This CDR3 contains 13 residues.

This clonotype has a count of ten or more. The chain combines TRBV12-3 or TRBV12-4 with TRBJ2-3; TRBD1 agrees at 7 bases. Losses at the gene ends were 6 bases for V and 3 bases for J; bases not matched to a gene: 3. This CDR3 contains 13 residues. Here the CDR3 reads CASSGTVTDTQYF. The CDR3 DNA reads TGTGCCAGCAGCGGGACAGTGACAGATACGCAGTATTTT.

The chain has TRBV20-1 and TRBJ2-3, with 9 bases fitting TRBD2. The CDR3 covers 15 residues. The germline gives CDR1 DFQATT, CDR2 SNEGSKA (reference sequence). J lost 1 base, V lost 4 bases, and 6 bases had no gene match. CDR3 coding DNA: TGCAGTGCTACCTCACTAGCGGGTCGCACAGATACGCAGTATTTT. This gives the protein CSATSLAGRTDTQYF.